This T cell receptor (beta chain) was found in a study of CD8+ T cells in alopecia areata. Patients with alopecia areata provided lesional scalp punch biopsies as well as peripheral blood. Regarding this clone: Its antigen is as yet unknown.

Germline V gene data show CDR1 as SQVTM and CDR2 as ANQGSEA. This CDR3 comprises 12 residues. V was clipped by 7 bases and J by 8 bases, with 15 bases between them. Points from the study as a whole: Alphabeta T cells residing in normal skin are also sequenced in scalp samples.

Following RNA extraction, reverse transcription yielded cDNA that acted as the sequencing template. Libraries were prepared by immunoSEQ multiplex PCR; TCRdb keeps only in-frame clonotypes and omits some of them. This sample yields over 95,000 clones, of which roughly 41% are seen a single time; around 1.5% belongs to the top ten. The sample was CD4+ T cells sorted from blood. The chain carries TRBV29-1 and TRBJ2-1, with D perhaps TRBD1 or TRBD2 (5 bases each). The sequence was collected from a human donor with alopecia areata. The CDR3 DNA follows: TGCAGCGCCCGAGACTGGGACGATGAGCAGTTCTTC. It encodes CSARDWDDEQFF.